This T cell receptor (beta chain) was sequenced for a study of blood T cell repertoires in COVID-19. As for the study in general: Specimens from acute and convalescent COVID-19 originated in the United States, Italy and Spain.

Participants were aged roughly 18 to 90 years, lived in under 30 US areas, and enrolled virtually. Cohort 3 recovered donors had two negative PCRs, clearance, or symptom resolution. Between the trimmed V and J ends, which lost 0 bases and 8 bases, there was a span of 16 bases. The CDR3 is 15 residues long. Germline CDR1 SQVTM, CDR2 ANQGSEA. The assay was immunoSEQ multiplex PCR, and TCRdb's table has in-frame clones only and misses some. Found here are around 230,000 clones, about 81% of them singletons; the top ten hold nearly 9.5%. The source is a middle-aged man who had recovered from COVID-19. This chain links TRBV29-1 with TRBJ1-4, with a tentative D call TRBD1 (6 bases). The material sequenced was PBMCs or T cells enriched from blood (not recorded which). The CDR3 protein is CSVEDGGALGEKLFF. CDR3 DNA: TGCAGCGTTGAAGATGGGGGGGCTCTAGGGGAAAAACTGTTTTTT. Filled out from reference TRBV29-1 and TRBJ1-4, the complete variable domain reads SAVISQKPSRDICQRGTSLTIQCQVDSQVTMMFWYRQQPGQSLTLIATANQGSEATYESGFVIDKFPISRPNLTFSTLTVSNMSPEDSSIYLCSVEDGGALGEKLFFGSGTQLSVL.